Each of the 13 T cell receptor beta chains below was sequenced from the same sample in a study of cytomegalovirus exposure and HLA in healthy donors (dated by TCRdb to 2017 to 2019). The method behind the library was the immunoSEQ multiplex PCR assay. TCRdb took this table from immuneACCESS and kept in-frame rearrangements with V and J called. Such tables lack part of the clones; where checked against another copy, unresolved V genes explain under half of the gap, and the rest is unexplained. The sample table shows 250,000 to 300,000 clones, and 90% are seen once. The top ten constitute approximately 0.34% of the sample. The material sequenced was PBMCs. The receptors originated from a woman aged 18 to 35 in good health and CMV-seronegative.

The rearrangement joins TRBV7-9 to TRBJ2-7; D gene ambiguous. The CDR3 is made up of 13 amino acids. Deletions cut 6 bases from V and 3 bases from J, with 12 bases between. Germline assignment: CDR1 SEHNR and CDR2 FQNEAQ (reference sequence). The CDR3 here is CASSTSNHYEQYV. CDR3 sequence (DNA): TGTGCCAGCAGTACTTCAAACCACTACGAGCAGTACGTC.

V is TRBV7-7 and J is TRBJ2-2; 8 nucleotides agree with TRBD2. The J segment lost 0 bases and the V segment lost 5 bases, leaving 5 bases of the junction unmatched. CDR3 size: 16 residues. Germline CDR1 reads SSHAT; CDR2 reads FNYEAQ (reference sequence). CDR3 sequence: CASSPGTSANTGELFF. CDR3 bases: TGTGCCAGCAGCCCCGGGACTAGTGCGAACACCGGGGAGCTGTTTTTT.

This chain uses TRBV6-6 with TRBJ2-7, with 10 positions matching TRBD2. The J segment lost 12 bases and the V segment lost 7 bases, leaving 12 bases of the junction unmatched. The germline CDR1 and CDR2 sequences are MNHNY and SVGAGI (reference sequence). The CDR3 totals 13 residues. The CDR3 nucleotides are TGTGCCAGCACCGACTCACTAGCGGGGCCGTGGTACTTC. This encodes CASTDSLAGPWYF.

With respect to this clone: At one boundary the junction diverges from the germline segment, which might be a read error. The rearrangement uses TRBV2 and TRBJ2-3; weak D call: TRBD2 (5 bases). This CDR3 contains 13 residues. Per germline, CDR1 SNHLY and CDR2 FYNNEI. The CDR3 protein is CASWTAGTDTQYF. The CDR3 DNA sequence: TGTGCCAGCTGGACGGCGGGCACAGATACACAGTATTTT.

This rearrangement joins TRBV9 to TRBJ2-1; 7 bases are a match to TRBD2. V was pared by 0 bases and J by 3 bases, with 6 bases of the junction left unmatched. Germline V gene lookup returns CDR1 SGDLS and CDR2 YYNGEE. This CDR3 is 16 amino acids long. CDR3 coding DNA: TGTGCCAGCAGCGTAGGGGGGACTACCTACTACAATGAGCAGTTCTTC. Translation gives CASSVGGTTYYNEQFF.

The genes are TRBV7-8 and TRBJ2-7; weak D call: TRBD2 (6 bases). Trimming took off 5 bases at V and 2 bases at J, with 13 bases between the two ends. Germline V gives CDR1 SGHVS, CDR2 FQNEAQ. This CDR3 has 14 residues. Written as DNA, the CDR3 is TGTGCCAGCAGCCCCGGGCGGGGACCCTACGAGCAGTACTTC. It translates to CASSPGRGPYEQYF.

This chain's CDR3 is CSVESGGHEQFF. CDR3 in DNA: TGCAGCGTTGAATCCGGGGGACATGAGCAGTTCTTC. The chain has TRBV29-1 and TRBJ2-1; TRBD2 is a possible D gene (6 bases). CDR1 is SQVTM and CDR2 is ANQGSEA in the germline V gene. CDR3 length: 12 amino acids. Trimming pared 2 bases from V and 8 bases from J, leaving 10 bases between.

The rearrangement links TRBV28 to TRBJ1-3; the match to TRBD1 covers 8 bases. Germline values: CDR1 MDHEN, CDR2 SYDVKM. This CDR3 contains 13 residues. V was pared by 5 bases and J by 7 bases, with 4 bases of the junction left unmatched. The CDR3 protein is CASSLSGGNTIYF. CDR3 coding DNA: TGTGCCAGCAGTCTCTCAGGGGGCAACACCATATATTTT. The full variable domain, rest sourced from reference TRBV28 and TRBJ1-3, is DVKVTQSSRYLVKRTGEKVFLECVQDMDHENMFWYRQDPGLGLRLIYFSYDVKMKEKGDIPEGYSVSREKKERFSLILESASTNQTSMYLCASSLSGGNTIYFGEGSWLTVV.

The chain recombines TRBV4-1 with TRBJ2-7, with D possibly TRBD1 on 5 matching bases. The CDR3 runs to 15 residues. Trimming took off 4 bases at V and 2 bases at J, with 15 bases between the two ends. Germline V gene data show CDR1 as MGHRA and CDR2 as YSYEKL. The CDR3: CASSRLPGAAYEQYF. The CDR3 nucleotides are TGCGCCAGCAGCCGATTGCCTGGGGCGGCCTACGAGCAGTACTTC.

This clone has a handful of counts. The rearrangement joins TRBV19 to TRBJ2-7; a possible D gene is TRBD2 (5 bases). This CDR3 comprises 13 residues. Trimming stripped 8 bases from V and 2 bases from J, with 13 bases between. Germline CDR1 and CDR2: LNHDA and SQIVND (reference sequence). The CDR3 bases are TGTGCCAGTGCTCCTAGGACTGCCTACGAGCAGTACTTC. Its protein product is CASAPRTAYEQYF. Combining the CDR3 with reference TRBV19 and TRBJ2-7 gives the whole variable domain DGGITQSPKYLFRKEGQNVTLSCEQNLNHDAMYWYRQDPGQGLRLIYYSQIVNDFQKGDIAEGYSVSREKKESFPLTVTSAQKNPTAFYLCASAPRTAYEQYFGPGTRLTVT.

The V call is TRBV28, the J call TRBJ1-2; D possibly corresponds to TRBD1 (6 bases). The CDR3 runs to 14 residues. Germline loops: CDR1 MDHEN, CDR2 SYDVKM. V gave up 5 bases and J gave up 4 bases, with 14 bases separating them. CDR3 residues: CASSLVDRRYGYTF. In nucleotides, the CDR3 is TGTGCCAGCAGTCTAGTAGACAGGCGCTATGGCTACACCTTC.

J is TRBJ2-5 and V is TRBV5-1; 13 bases match TRBD2. V dropped 4 bases and J dropped 3; count of bases not matched to a gene: 6. Germline loops: CDR1 SGHRS, CDR2 YFSETQ. There are 16 residues in the CDR3. The CDR3 spells CASSPGLAGTKETQYF. The CDR3 nucleotides are TGCGCCAGCAGCCCGGGACTAGCGGGGACCAAAGAGACCCAGTACTTC.

In DNA, the CDR3 is TGTGCCAGCAGCGCTACCGGGACAGCCTACGAGCAGTACTTC. Its protein product is CASSATGTAYEQYF. This chain links TRBV7-2 with TRBJ2-7, with 7 nucleotides matching TRBD1. The germline gives CDR1 SGHTA, CDR2 FQGNSA. Trimming took 5 bases from V and 2 from J; bases not matched to a gene: 6. The CDR3 totals 14 residues.